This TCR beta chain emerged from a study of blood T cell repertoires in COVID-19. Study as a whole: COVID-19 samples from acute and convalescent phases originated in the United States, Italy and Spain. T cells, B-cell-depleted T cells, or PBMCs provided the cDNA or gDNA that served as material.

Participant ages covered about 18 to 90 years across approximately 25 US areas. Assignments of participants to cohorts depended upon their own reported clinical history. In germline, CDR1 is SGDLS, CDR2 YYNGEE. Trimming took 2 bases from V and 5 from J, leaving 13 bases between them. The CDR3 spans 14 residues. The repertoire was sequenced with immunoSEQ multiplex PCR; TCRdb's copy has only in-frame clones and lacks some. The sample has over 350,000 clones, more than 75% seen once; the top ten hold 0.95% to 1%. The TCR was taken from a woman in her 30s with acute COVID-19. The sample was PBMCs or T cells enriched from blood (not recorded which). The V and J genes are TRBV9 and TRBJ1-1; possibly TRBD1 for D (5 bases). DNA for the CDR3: TGTGCCAGCAGCGTCCACGGGGCGGGAACTGAAGCTTTCTTT. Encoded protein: CASSVHGAGTEAFF.